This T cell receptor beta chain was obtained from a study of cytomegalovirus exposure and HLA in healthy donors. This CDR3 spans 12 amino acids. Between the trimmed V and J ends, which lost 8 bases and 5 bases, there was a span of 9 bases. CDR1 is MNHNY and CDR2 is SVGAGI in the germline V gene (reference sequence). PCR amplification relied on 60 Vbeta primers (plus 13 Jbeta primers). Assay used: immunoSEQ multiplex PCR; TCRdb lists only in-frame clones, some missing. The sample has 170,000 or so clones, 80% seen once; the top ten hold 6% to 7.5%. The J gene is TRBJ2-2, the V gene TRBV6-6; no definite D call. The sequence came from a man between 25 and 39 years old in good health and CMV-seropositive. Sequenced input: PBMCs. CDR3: CASGGPTGELFF. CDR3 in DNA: TGTGCCAGCGGCGGTCCAACCGGGGAGCTGTTTTTT.